This entry lists 20 T cell receptor beta chains sequenced from one sample in a study of blood T cells in healthy people across ages. Together with a sample-barcoded 5' primer, a J-beta primer mix was included in a second PCR lasting roughly 6 to 12 cycles. TCRdb independently ran MiXCR on the 5' RACE reads; one entry per CDR3 protein. Of hundreds of thousands of distinct CDR3 sequences in the sample, less than 35% were seen once. The sequenced sample was blood. The receptors shown here come from a woman at least 80 years old in good health.

This clonotype appeared a few times. The chain has TRBV5-6 and TRBJ1-2; 8 bases match TRBD1. This CDR3 comprises 13 residues. Per germline, CDR1 SGHDT and CDR2 YYEEEE. V shed 2 bases and J 7 bases; nucleotides not matched to a gene: 4. CDR3 bases: TGTGCCAGCAGCTTACAGGGGGAGTCTGGCTACACCTTC. Residues: CASSLQGESGYTF.

Details on this clonotype: The junction does not match germline at one end; this may be a read error. This chain uses TRBV4-3 with TRBJ2-3, with unresolved D. CDR3 length: 15 amino acids. Germline loops: CDR1 LGHNA, CDR2 YSLEER. CDR3 nucleotide sequence: TGCGTCAGCAGCTCCGGGTCAGGACGCACAGATACGCAGTATTTT. This codes for CVSSSGSGRTDTQYF.

The chain links TRBV28 to TRBJ1-4, with D uncertain. The CDR3 has 15 residues. Trimming took off 3 bases at V and 8 bases at J, with 16 bases between the two ends. Looked up from germline, CDR1 is MDHEN and CDR2 is SYDVKM. In DNA form, the CDR3 reads TGTGCCAGCAGTTTTGGAGGGCCCAAGAGGGAAAAACTGTTTTTT. It codes for CASSFGGPKREKLFF.

The CDR3 spells CASSVEQMSEAFF. The CDR3 DNA reads as TGTGCCAGCAGCGTAGAACAGATGTCTGAAGCTTTCTTT. The chain employs TRBV9 and TRBJ1-1; D is unresolved. V was cut by 0 bases and J by 6 bases, with 9 bases left in between. The CDR3 is made up of 13 amino acids. CDR1 SGDLS and CDR2 YYNGEE come from the germline V gene.

In this sample, this clonotype turned up once. Being one base from a much bigger clone, this may be a read error. V gene TRBV20-1 combines with J gene TRBJ2-1, with 11 bases matching TRBD2. This CDR3 has 16 residues. Germline assignment: CDR1 DFQATT and CDR2 SNEGSKA (reference sequence). The CDR3 is CSARDLAGGIYNERFF. The DNA for the CDR3 is TGCAGTGCTAGAGATCTAGCGGGGGGCATCTACAATGAGCGGTTCTTC.

The V gene is TRBV29-1, the J gene TRBJ1-6; TRBD1 is a possible D gene (6 bases). The CDR3 contains 14 residues. The germline gives CDR1 SQVTM, CDR2 ANQGSEA. V gave up 8 bases and J gave up 9 bases, with 20 bases separating them. CDR3 sequence: CSTASDSSSSPLHF. The CDR3, as DNA: TGCAGCACTGCATCGGACAGCAGCAGTTCACCCCTCCACTTT.

This clonotype turned up a few times. At one end, the junction sequence differs from germline, possibly due to a read error. The V call is TRBV18, the J call TRBJ1-1; D gene unclear. Germline V gives CDR1 KGHSH, CDR2 LQKENI. The CDR3 has 13 amino acids. The CDR3 DNA sequence: TGTACCAGCTCACTAACAGAGAACACTGAAGCTTTCTTT. Protein sequence: CTSSLTENTEAFF. Filled out from reference TRBV18 and TRBJ1-1, the complete variable domain reads NAGVMQNPRHLVRRRGQEARLRCSPMKGHSHVYWYRQLPEEGLKFMVYLQKENIIDESGMPKERFSAEFPKEGPSILRIQQVVRGDSAAYFCTSSLTENTEAFFGQGTRLTVV.

In this sample, this clonotype turned up many times. The V gene is TRBV25-1, the J gene TRBJ2-3; D is possibly TRBD1 (5 bases). Trimming removed 3 bases at V and 1 base at J, with 11 bases between. The germline V gene has CDR1 MGHDK and CDR2 SYGVNS. The CDR3 covers 15 residues. The CDR3 DNA sequence: TGTGCCAGCAGTGACACCTTCAGGGGCACAGATACGCAGTATTTT. It encodes CASSDTFRGTDTQYF.

The rearrangement links TRBV20-1 to TRBJ2-3, with TRBD2 matching 9 bases. The CDR3 length is 14 residues. V shed 3 bases and J 2 bases; nucleotides not matched to a gene: 3. Germline assignment: CDR1 DFQATT and CDR2 SNEGSKA (reference sequence). Written as DNA, the CDR3 is TGCAGTGCTAGGGTAGCGGGGGCCACAGATACGCAGTATTTT. Amino acid sequence: CSARVAGATDTQYF.

Notes on this clonotype: A much larger clone differs from this one at a single base, so this may be a read error. The chain carries TRBV20-1 and TRBJ2-1; TRBD2 matches 16 bases. The better agreement between TRBJ2-7 and the DNA end casts doubt on the J call. The CDR3 loop spans 17 amino acids. The germline V gene encodes CDR1 DFQATT and CDR2 SNEGSKA (reference sequence). Here the CDR3 DNA reads TGCAGTGCTAGATCACCGGGACTAGCGGGGGGGCGCAATGAGCAGTACTTC. Translated, it gives CSARSPGLAGGRNEQYF.

V gene TRBV6-2 or TRBV6-3 combines with J gene TRBJ2-1, with D maybe TRBD1 (7 bases). Trimming took off 7 bases at V and 7 bases at J, with 23 bases between the two ends. The CDR3 totals 16 residues. Germline CDR1 reads MNHEY; CDR2 reads SVGEGT. CDR3 nucleotide sequence: TGTGCCAGCACCAAGGACAGGATGGGGACTGGGAATGAGCAGTTCTTC. Its translation: CASTKDRMGTGNEQFF.

This clonotype came up many times. V is TRBV21-1 and J is TRBJ2-5. TRBV21-1 is flagged as a pseudogene. This CDR3 comprises 15 residues. The CDR3 DNA reads TGTGCCAGCAGCAAAGCGCTTGGGGTAGGGGAGACCCAGTACTTC. It specifies CASSKALGVGETQYF.

This clonotype was found a few times. The genes are TRBV6-5 and TRBJ2-7; 7 bases are shared with TRBD1. Germline assignment: CDR1 MNHEY and CDR2 SVGAGI. Germline trimming cut 6 bases from V and 3 bases from J; bases unmatched to any gene: 5. The CDR3 runs 13 residues. CDR3 residues: CASSATGYYEQYF. In nucleotides, the CDR3 is TGTGCCAGCAGCGCGACAGGGTACTACGAGCAGTACTTC.

In its sample, this clonotype was seen a few times. This chain connects TRBV28 to TRBJ2-3; 10 bases agree with TRBD2. The CDR3 is 16 amino acids. With 6 bases clipped from V and 7 bases from J, the junction kept 13 bases outside the gene matches. Germline-derived CDR1 and CDR2 are MDHEN and SYDVKM. The CDR3 region is CASSAEGTSVSHTQYF. The CDR3 nucleotides are TGTGCCAGCAGCGCTGAAGGGACTAGCGTGTCCCATACGCAGTATTTT.

This chain uses TRBV5-1 with TRBJ2-1, with TRBD2 as a possible D gene (6 bases). CDR1 and CDR2 (germline): SGHRS, YFSETQ. This CDR3 region has 15 residues. The V and J ends lost 4 bases and 3 bases respectively, with 14 bases between them. As DNA, the CDR3 is TGCGCCAGCAGCGTCAGTGTGGGACTCTACAATGAGCAGTTCTTC. Amino acid sequence: CASSVSVGLYNEQFF.

This clonotype was counted ten times or more. The gene calls are TRBV12-3 or TRBV12-4 and TRBJ2-7, with D hard to call. V lost 2 bases and J 3 bases, leaving 8 bases between the germline ends. The CDR3 totals 13 residues. The CDR3 spells CASSLNGYYEQYF. CDR3 DNA sequence: TGTGCCAGCAGTTTAAACGGTTACTACGAGCAGTACTTC.

V is TRBV25-1 and J is TRBJ2-7, with D perhaps given as TRBD1 or TRBD2 (5 bases each). Trimming left V 4 bases short and J 3 bases short, with 19 bases between. Germline V lookup: CDR1 MGHDK, CDR2 SYGVNS. The CDR3 contains 16 residues. CDR3 in amino acids: CASSAPGPKKDYEQYF. As DNA, the CDR3 is TGTGCCAGCAGTGCGCCGGGACCAAAAAAAGACTACGAGCAGTACTTC.

This clonotype was counted only a few times. This chain uses TRBV10-2 with TRBJ2-2; 11 positions match TRBD2. The junction had 4 bases not matched to a gene; V was cut back by 7 bases and J by 6 bases. CDR3 size: 14 residues. Germline V lookup: CDR1 WSHSY, CDR2 SAAADI. The CDR3 sequence is CASNGLAGPGELFF. The CDR3 nucleotides read TGCGCCAGCAACGGACTAGCGGGTCCCGGGGAGCTGTTTTTT.

In regard to this clonotype: This may be a read error: a much more frequent sequence differs by one nucleotide. The J gene is TRBJ2-7, the V gene TRBV6-5; 7 bases are a match to TRBD1. Trimming at V came to 5 bases and at J to 5 bases, leaving 12 bases not matched to a gene. The germline CDR1 and CDR2 sequences are MNHEY and SVGAGI. There are 15 residues in the CDR3. The CDR3 here is CASSTRQGRSNEQYF. Written as DNA, the CDR3 is TGTGCCAGCAGTACACGACAGGGAAGGAGCAACGAGCAGTACTTC.

The chain links TRBV7-9 to TRBJ2-5; 9 nucleotides align to TRBD1. The CDR3 consists of 20 residues. The germline V gene encodes CDR1 SEHNR and CDR2 FQNEAQ (reference sequence). V dropped 1 base and J dropped 13; count of bases not matched to a gene: 28. The CDR3 region is CASSLVFEWAGTGTAHERYF. The CDR3 DNA follows: TGTGCCAGCAGCTTAGTCTTTGAATGGGCCGGGACAGGGACGGCCCATGAGCGGTACTTC.